This entry describes one T cell receptor (beta chain). This clone has just one count. Its antigen target is currently unknown. Per-nucleotide qualities are absent, and no much larger clonotype sits a single base away. The sample is drawn from a study of siplizumab effects on memory and regulatory T cells (dated by TCRdb to 2018 to 2020). Broadly, across the study: The study looked at the effect of siplizumab, an anti-CD2 antibody, on alloreactive T-cell subsets in allogeneic mixed lymphocyte reactions made from human PBMCs.

In addition, sequencing in three donor pairs included unstimulated CD8+ effector memory subsets alongside CD4+ naive, CD8+ naive, CD8+ TEMRA and CD4+ memory subsets. Sorted unstimulated T cells, along with proliferating T cells recovered from mixed lymphocyte reactions, underwent TCRbeta CDR3 sequencing. Fresh whole blood from nine to eleven HLA-typed healthy donors served as the source for isolating PBMCs. The study at large found these results: Compared with memory T cells, unstimulated naive T cells appeared more diverse, and naive cells seemed to make a substantial contribution to the alloresponse. In reactions with siplizumab, an average of approximately 69% of mappable alloreactive CD4+ clones were Treg-derived, compared with 26.9% in control reactions. Because sequences below about 10^-5 frequency were poorly captured, only a minor fraction of alloreactive clones could be mapped to unstimulated subsets. Whether proliferating Tregs from siplizumab cultures were suppressive was not functionally confirmed. The cumulative frequency of alloreactive sequences traceable to unstimulated CD4+ memory T cells was significantly reduced by siplizumab. Roughly 80-96% of proliferating CD4+ or CD8+ clones could not be assigned a naive or memory phenotype.

Library preparation employed the immunoSEQ multiplex PCR assay. Roughly 100,000 TCR templates per sample were assayed on the deep sequencing platform. Genomic DNA extracted from sorted T cells was used for TCRbeta CDR3 sequencing. As for the authors' bioinformatics: Clonal analysis of TCRbeta CDR3 data was done in the R programming language. Unstimulated samples were compared with post-reaction CFSE-low samples to define alloreactive CD4+ and CD8+ clones. Regulatory or non-regulatory origin was assigned to alloreactive CD4+ clones by matching of sequences to sorted unstimulated Treg and non-Treg repertoires. Here the immuneACCESS table is served through TCRdb, limited to in-frame sequences with V and J called. Missing clones are a known gap in these copies; in checked studies unresolved V genes cover under half, and the rest lacks a known reason. The DNA was the basis for D and trimming; V, J and clone size are from that table. The sample data list 55,000 to 65,000 clones, and about 98% of these were observed just once. In total, the top ten clones hold around 0.99% of the sample.

The sample comprised naive CD8+ T cells sorted from blood. The sample's cell subset or site label, in plain terms: unstimulated naive T cells. The receptor's source is a human donor in good health.

This receptor carries the CDR3 CAISESTDRGYEQYF. The sequenced DNA: TGTGCCATCAGTGAGTCGACTGACAGAGGCTACGAGCAGTACTTC. The chain employs TRBV10-3 and TRBJ2-7; the D gene is perhaps TRBD1, on 5 matching bases. Sequences ENHRY (CDR1) and SYGVKD (CDR2) are obtained from the germline V gene. Including cysteine and phenylalanine, the CDR3 has 15 amino acids. Here the CDR3 DNA is all that survives: 45 bases in frame from base 1. A distance of 12 bases separates the germline ends of V and J, which lose 0 bases and 3 bases respectively.